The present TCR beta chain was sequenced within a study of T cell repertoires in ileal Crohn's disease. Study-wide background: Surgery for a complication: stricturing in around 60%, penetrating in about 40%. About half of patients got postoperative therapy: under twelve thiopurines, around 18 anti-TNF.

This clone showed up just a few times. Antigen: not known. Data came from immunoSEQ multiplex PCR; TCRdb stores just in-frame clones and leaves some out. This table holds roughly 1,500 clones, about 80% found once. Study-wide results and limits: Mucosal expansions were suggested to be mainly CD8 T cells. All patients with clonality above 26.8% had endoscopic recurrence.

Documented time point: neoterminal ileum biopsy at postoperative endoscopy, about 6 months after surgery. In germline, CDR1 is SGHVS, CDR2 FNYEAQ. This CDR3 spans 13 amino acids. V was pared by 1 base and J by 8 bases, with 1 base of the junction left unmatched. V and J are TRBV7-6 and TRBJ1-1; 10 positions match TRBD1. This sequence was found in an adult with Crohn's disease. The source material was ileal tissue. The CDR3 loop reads CASSLGQGAEAFF. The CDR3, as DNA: TGTGCCAGCAGCTTAGGACAGGGGGCAGAAGCTTTCTTT.